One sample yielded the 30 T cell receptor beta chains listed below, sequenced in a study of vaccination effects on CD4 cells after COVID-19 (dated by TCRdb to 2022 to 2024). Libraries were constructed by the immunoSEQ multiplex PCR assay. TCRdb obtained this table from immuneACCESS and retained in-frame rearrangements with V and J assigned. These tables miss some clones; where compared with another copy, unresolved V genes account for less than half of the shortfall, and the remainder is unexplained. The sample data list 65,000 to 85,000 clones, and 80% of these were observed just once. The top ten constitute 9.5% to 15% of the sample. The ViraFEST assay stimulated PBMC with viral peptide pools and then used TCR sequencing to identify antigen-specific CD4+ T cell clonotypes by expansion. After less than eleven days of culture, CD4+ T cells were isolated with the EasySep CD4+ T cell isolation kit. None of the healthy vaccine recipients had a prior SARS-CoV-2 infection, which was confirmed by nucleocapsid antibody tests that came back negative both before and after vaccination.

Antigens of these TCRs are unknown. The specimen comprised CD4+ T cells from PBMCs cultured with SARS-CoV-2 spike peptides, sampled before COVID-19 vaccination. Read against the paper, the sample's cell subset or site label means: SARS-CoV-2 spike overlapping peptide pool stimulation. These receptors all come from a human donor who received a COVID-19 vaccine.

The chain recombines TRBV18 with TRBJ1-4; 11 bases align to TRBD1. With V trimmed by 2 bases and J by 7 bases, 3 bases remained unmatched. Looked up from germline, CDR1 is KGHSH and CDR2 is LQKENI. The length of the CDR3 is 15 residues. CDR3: CASSPGQGAGEKLFF. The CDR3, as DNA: TGTGCCAGCTCACCAGGACAGGGGGCTGGTGAAAAACTGTTTTTT.

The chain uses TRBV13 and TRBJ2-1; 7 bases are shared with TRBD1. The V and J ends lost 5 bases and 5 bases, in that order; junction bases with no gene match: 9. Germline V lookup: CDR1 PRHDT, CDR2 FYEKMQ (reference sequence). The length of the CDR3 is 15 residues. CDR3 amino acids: CASSGVRDRHNEQFF. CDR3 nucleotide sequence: TGTGCCAGCAGCGGGGTAAGGGACAGACACAATGAGCAGTTCTTC.

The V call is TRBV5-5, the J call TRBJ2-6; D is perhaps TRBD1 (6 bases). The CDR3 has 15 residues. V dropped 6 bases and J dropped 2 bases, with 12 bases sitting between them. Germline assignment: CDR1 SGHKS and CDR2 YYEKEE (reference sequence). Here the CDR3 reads CASIIQGTGANVLTF. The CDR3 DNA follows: TGTGCCAGCATCATTCAGGGGACTGGGGCCAACGTCCTGACTTTC.

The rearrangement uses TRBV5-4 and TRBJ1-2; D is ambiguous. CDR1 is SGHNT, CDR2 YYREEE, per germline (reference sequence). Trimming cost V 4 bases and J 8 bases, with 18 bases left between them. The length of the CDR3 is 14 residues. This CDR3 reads CASSQSGLQRGYTF. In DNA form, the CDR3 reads TGTGCCAGCAGCCAGTCCGGCTTGCAGAGGGGCTACACCTTC.

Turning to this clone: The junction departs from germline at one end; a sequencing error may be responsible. CDR3 residues: CASSDRHSASVANVLTF. The DNA for the CDR3 is TGTGCCAGCAGCGACAGACATTCGGCCTCTGTGGCCAACGTCCTGACTTTC. This chain links TRBV5-6 with TRBJ2-6; a weak D match, TRBD1 (5 bases). The CDR3 contains 17 residues. Looked up from germline, CDR1 is SGHDT and CDR2 is YYEEEE.

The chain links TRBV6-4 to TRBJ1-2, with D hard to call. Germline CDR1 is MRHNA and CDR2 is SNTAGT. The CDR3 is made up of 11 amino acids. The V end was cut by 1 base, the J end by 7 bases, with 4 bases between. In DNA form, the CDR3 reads TGTGCCAGCAGTGACTTGGGTGGCTACACCTTC. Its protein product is CASSDLGGYTF.

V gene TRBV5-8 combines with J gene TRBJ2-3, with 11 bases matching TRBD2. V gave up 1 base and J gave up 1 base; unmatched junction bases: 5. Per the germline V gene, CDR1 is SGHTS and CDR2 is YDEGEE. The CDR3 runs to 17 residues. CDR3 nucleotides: TGTGCCAGCAGCTTGCACCTAGCGGGGGGACGCACAGATACGCAGTATTTT. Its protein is CASSLHLAGGRTDTQYF.

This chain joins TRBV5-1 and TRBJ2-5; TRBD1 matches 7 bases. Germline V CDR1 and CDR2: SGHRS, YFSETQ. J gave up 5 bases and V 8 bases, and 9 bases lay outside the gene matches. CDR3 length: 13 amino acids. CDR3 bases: TGCGCCAGTTTTGACAGGGAATGGGAGACCCAGTACTTC. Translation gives CASFDREWETQYF.

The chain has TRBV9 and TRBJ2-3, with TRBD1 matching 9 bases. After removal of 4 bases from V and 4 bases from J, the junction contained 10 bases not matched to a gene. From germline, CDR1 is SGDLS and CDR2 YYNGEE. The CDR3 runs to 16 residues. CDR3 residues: CASSMGQGEGADTQYF. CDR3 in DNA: TGTGCCAGCAGCATGGGACAGGGAGAGGGGGCAGATACGCAGTATTTT.

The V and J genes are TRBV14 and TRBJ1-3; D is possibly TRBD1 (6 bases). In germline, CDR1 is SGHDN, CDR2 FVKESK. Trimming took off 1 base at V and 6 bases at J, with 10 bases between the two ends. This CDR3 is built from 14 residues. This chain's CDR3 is CASSQVQGVNTIYF. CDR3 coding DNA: TGTGCCAGCAGCCAAGTACAGGGCGTAAACACCATATATTTT. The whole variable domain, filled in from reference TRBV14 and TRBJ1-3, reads EAGVTQFPSHSVIEKGQTVTLRCDPISGHDNLYWYRRVMGKEIKFLLHFVKESKQDESGMPNNRFLAERTGGTYSTLKVQPAELEDSGVYFCASSQVQGVNTIYFGEGSWLTVV.

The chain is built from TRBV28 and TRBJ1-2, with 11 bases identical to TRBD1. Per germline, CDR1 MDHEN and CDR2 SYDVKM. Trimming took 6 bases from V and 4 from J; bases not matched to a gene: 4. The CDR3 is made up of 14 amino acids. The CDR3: CASRGTGGVYGYTF. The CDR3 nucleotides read TGTGCCAGCAGAGGGACAGGGGGTGTCTATGGCTACACCTTC.

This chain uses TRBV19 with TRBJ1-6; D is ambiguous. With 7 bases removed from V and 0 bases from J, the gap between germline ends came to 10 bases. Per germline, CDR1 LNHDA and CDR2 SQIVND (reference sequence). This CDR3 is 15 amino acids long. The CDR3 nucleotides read TGTGCCAGTACCGCTACTGTCTCCTATAATTCACCCCTCCACTTT. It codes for CASTATVSYNSPLHF.

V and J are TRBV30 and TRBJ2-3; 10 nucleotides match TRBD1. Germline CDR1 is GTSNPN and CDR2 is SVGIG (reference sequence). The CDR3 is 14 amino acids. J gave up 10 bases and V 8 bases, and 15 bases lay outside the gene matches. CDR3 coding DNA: TGTGCCATCCAAGGACAGGGGGGATTAAGTCCGCAGTATTTT. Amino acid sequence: CAIQGQGGLSPQYF.

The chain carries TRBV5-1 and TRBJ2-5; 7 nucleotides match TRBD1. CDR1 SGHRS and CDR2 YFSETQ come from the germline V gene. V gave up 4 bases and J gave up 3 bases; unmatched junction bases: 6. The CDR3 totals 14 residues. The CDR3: CASSPGTAEETQYF. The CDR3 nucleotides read TGCGCCAGCAGCCCCGGGACAGCAGAAGAGACCCAGTACTTC.

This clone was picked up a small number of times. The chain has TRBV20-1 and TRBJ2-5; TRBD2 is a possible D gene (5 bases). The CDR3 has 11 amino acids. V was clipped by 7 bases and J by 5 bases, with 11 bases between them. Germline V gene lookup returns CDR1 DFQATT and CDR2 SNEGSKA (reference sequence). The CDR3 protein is CSELDGETQYF. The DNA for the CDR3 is TGCAGTGAACTAGATGGGGAGACCCAGTACTTC.

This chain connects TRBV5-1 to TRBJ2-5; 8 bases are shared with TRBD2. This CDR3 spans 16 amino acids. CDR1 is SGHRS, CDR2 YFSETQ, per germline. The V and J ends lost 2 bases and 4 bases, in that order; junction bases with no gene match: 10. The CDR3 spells CASSLGGRFEGETQYF. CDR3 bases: TGCGCCAGCAGCTTAGGCGGGAGGTTCGAGGGAGAGACCCAGTACTTC.

The CDR3 here is CAISERKLAGRDEQFF. Written as DNA, the CDR3 is TGTGCCATCAGTGAGAGGAAACTAGCGGGTAGAGATGAGCAGTTCTTC. This sequence joins TRBV10-3 and TRBJ2-1, with 9 bases identical to TRBD2. Germline V gives CDR1 ENHRY, CDR2 SYGVKD. The CDR3 contains 16 residues. The V and J ends lost 2 bases and 8 bases, in that order; junction bases with no gene match: 10.

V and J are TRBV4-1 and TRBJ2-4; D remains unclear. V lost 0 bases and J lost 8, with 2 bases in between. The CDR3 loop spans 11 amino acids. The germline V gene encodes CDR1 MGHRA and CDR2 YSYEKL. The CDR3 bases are TGCGCCAGCAGCCAAGATGACATTCAGTACTTC. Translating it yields CASSQDDIQYF.

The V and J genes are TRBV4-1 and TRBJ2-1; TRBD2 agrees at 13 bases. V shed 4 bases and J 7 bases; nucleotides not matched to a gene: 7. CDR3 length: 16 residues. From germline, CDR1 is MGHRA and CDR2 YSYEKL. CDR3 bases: TGCGCCAGCAGCCTAAGGACTAGCGGGGGTTGGAATGAGCAGTTCTTC. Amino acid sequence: CASSLRTSGGWNEQFF.

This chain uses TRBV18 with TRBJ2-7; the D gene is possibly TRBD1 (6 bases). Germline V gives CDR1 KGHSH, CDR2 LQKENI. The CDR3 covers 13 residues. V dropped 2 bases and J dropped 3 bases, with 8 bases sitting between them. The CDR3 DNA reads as TGTGCCAGCTCACCAACGGACAGCTACGAGCAGTACGTC. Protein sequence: CASSPTDSYEQYV.

Here the CDR3 DNA reads TGTGCCAGCAGTTACGGGGGGGCGGACACAGATACGCAGTATTTT. This translates into CASSYGGADTDTQYF. V usage is TRBV6-5 and J usage is TRBJ2-3; D is perhaps TRBD2 (7 bases). Between the trimmed V and J ends, which lost 2 bases and 2 bases, there was a span of 11 bases. The CDR3 length is 15 residues. CDR1 MNHEY and CDR2 SVGAGI come from the germline V gene.

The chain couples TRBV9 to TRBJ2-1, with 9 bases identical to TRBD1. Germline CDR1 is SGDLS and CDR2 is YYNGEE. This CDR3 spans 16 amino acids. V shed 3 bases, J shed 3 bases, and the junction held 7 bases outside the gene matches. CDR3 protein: CASSGRDRVLYNEQFF. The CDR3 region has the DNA TGTGCCAGCAGCGGCAGGGACAGGGTGCTCTACAATGAGCAGTTCTTC.

The CDR3 loop reads CAWSVLFSSGNTIYF. CDR3 DNA sequence: TGTGCCTGGAGTGTGCTTTTCAGCTCTGGAAACACCATATATTTT. The gene calls are TRBV30 and TRBJ1-3; the D is unclear. CDR1 and CDR2 (germline): GTSNPN, SVGIG (reference sequence). The CDR3 runs 15 residues. The germline V and J ends were trimmed by 0 bases and 0 bases, with 9 bases remaining between them.

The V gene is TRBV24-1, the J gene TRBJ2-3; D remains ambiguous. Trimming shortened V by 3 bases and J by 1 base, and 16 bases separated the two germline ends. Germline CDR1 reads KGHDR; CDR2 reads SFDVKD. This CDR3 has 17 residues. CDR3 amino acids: CATSDPSDPIRTDTQYF. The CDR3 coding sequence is TGTGCCACCAGTGATCCGTCGGACCCTATTCGCACAGATACGCAGTATTTT.

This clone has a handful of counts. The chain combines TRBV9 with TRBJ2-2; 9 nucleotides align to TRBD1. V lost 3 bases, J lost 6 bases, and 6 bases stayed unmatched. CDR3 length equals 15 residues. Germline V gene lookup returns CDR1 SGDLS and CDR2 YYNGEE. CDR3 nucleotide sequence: TGTGCCAGCAGCGCCCGGGACAGGGTCCCCGGGGAGCTGTTTTTT. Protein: CASSARDRVPGELFF.

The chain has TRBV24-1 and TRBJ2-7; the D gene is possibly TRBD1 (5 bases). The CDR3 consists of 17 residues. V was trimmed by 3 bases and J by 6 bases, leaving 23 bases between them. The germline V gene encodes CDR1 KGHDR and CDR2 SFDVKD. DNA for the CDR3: TGTGCCACCAGTGATCCCAAAAATCCGATTGACAGAGGCGAGCAGTACGTC. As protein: CATSDPKNPIDRGEQYV.

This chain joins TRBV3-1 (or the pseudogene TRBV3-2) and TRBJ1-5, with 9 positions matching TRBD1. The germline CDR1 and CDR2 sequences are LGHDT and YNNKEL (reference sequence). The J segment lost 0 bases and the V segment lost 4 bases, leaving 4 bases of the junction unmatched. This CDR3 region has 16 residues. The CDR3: CASSRQGGVSNQPQHF. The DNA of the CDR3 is TGTGCCAGCAGCCGACAGGGGGGTGTTAGCAATCAGCCCCAGCATTTT.

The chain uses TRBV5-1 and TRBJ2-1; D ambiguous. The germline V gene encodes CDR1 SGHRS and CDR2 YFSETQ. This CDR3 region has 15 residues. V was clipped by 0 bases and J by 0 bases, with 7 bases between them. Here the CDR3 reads CASSLVAVSYNEQFF. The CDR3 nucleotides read TGCGCCAGCAGCTTGGTGGCGGTCTCCTACAATGAGCAGTTCTTC.

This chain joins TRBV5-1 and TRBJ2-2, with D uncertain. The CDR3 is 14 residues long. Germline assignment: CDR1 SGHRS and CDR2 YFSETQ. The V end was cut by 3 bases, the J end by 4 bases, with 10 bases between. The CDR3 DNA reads TGCGCCAGCAGCTCCCATTCAATCACCGGGGAGCTGTTTTTT. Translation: CASSSHSITGELFF.

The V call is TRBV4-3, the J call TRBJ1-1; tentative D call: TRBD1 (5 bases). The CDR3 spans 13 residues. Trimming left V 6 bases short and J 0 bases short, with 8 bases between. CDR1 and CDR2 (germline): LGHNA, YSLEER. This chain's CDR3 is CASRRDVNTEAFF. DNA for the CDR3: TGCGCCAGCAGACGGGACGTGAACACTGAAGCTTTCTTT.